A single TCR beta chain is shown here with its context. Its antigen remains unidentified. This record comes from a study of PD-1 blockade in classical Hodgkin lymphoma. CDR1 is GTSNPN, CDR2 SVGIG, per germline (reference sequence). The CDR3 is made up of 13 amino acids. V lost 2 bases and J lost 9, with 11 bases in between. Time point noted: newly diagnosed, previously untreated cHL patient sample. Using magnetic negative selection, the CD4+ T cells were separated out of thawed PBMCs. Comparison samples consisted of PBMCs from newly diagnosed, untreated classical Hodgkin lymphoma. Broader study findings: Reports described newly diagnosed patients as having lower baseline TCR diversity than healthy donors. Whatever underlies the repertoire differences (possibly disease activity or prior therapy) remains undefined.

TCRdb's copy holds only in-frame clones and misses some; the assay was immunoSEQ multiplex PCR. The sample holds around 32,000 clones; roughly 90% are singletons and the top ten take roughly 1.2%. This rearrangement joins TRBV30 to TRBJ1-6; no clear D. The TCR was taken from a human donor with classical Hodgkin lymphoma. Sequencing was done on a sample of CD4+ T cells from blood. This CDR3 reads CAWSRDPPSPLHF. The CDR3 coding sequence is TGTGCCTGGAGTCGGGATCCCCCTTCACCCCTCCACTTT.